This TCR beta chain comes out of a study of control samples from healthy donors and cancer patients (TCRdb year 2020). The library was built by means of the immunoSEQ multiplex PCR assay. The table was pulled from immuneACCESS by TCRdb, which kept in-frame rearrangements only. Such tables lose some clones; where checked, under half of the loss comes from unresolved V genes, and the rest has no known cause. This sample comprises some 110,000 clones, 83% of them detected only once. The ten largest make up roughly 13% of the sample. About this clone: The target of this receptor is not known. The sample holds no much larger clone one base away, and base qualities are not on file.

The CDR3 covers 15 residues, taking in both the cysteine and the phenylalanine. The kept DNA is CDR3 alone, 45 bases in frame from the first base. From the germline V gene, CDR1 is SGHDT and CDR2 is YYEEEE. Trimming costs V 4 bases and J 2 bases, and their ends lie 13 bases apart. The receptor chain draws on TRBV5-6 and TRBJ1-5; the best D guess is TRBD1, with 5 bases matching. The clonotype was recovered from a woman between 50 and 59 years old in good health. The sequenced sample consisted of blood. The DNA sequence is given as TGTGCCAGCAGCCTGACAGTAAGTGGCAATCAGCCCCAGCATTTT. This is translated as CASSLTVSGNQPQHF.